This T cell receptor (beta chain) is from a study of early T cells in non-severe SARS-CoV-2 infection. Looking at the study overall: It was bulk RNA from unsorted whole blood that was sequenced, and the chains were unpaired. The study, taken as a whole, reports: The matching step, a VDJdb search, favored anti-spike CD8 responses and missed private and CD4 specificities.

From germline, CDR1 is SEHNR and CDR2 FQNEAQ (reference sequence). Trimming took off 5 bases at V and 5 bases at J, with 7 bases between the two ends. This CDR3 has 12 residues. Attachment of unique molecular identifiers was made to individual cDNA molecules. Each CDR3 protein is one row after TCRdb ran MiXCR on the 5' RACE reads. Of 90,000 to 130,000 distinct CDR3 sequences listed, around 12% are singletons. For this clonotype: Its antigen is still unknown.

The material sequenced was whole blood, taken at baseline. This receptor was taken from an adult who was a healthcare worker with PCR-confirmed SARS-CoV-2 infection or an uninfected control (not recorded which). The chain carries TRBV7-9 and TRBJ1-3, with unresolved D. CDR3: CASSLPRNTIYF. CDR3 sequence (DNA): TGTGCCAGCAGCCTCCCCCGAAACACCATATATTTT.